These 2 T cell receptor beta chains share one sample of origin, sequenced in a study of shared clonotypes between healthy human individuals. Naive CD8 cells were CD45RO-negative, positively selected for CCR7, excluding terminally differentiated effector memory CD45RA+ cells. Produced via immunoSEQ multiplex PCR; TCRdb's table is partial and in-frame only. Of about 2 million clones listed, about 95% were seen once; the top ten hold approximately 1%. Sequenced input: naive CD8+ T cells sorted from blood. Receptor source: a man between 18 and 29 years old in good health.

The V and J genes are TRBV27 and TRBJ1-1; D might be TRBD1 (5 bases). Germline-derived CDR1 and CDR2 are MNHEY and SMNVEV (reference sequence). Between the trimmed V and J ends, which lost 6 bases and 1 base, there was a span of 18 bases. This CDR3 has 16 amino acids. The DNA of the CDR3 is TGTGCCAGCAGGTACCGGGTGGAGGGGTGGAACACTGAAGCTTTCTTT. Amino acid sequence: CASRYRVEGWNTEAFF.

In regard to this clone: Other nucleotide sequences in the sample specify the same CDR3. In DNA form, the CDR3 reads TGTGCCAGCAGTTACGAGGGGAACTATGGCTACACCTTC. It codes for CASSYEGNYGYTF. The chain has TRBV6-5 and TRBJ1-2; possible D gene TRBD1, 5 bases. The CDR3 has 13 residues. V gave up 2 bases and J gave up 2 bases, with 6 bases separating them. In germline, CDR1 is MNHEY, CDR2 SVGAGI.